The 10 T cell receptor beta chains presented below share a single source sample, sequenced in a study of T cells in tuberculosis (dated by TCRdb to 2017 to 2018). The library was prepared using the immunoSEQ multiplex PCR assay. Here the immuneACCESS table is served through TCRdb, limited to in-frame sequences with V and J called. Missing clones are a known gap in these copies; in checked studies unresolved V genes cover under half, and the rest lacks a known reason. The table for this sample lists 40,000 to 45,000 clones; approximately 94% of them were counted only once. The ten biggest clones cover less than 2% of the sample. The sample was PBMCs. The receptors originated from a donor aged 10 to 29 with latent tuberculosis or without tuberculosis infection. Some clones in this sample may be carry-over from other donors' samples.

The rearrangement links TRBV5-4 to TRBJ2-1; TRBD2 aligns across 10 bases. V trimming: 3 bases; J trimming: 7 bases; junction bases outside the gene matches: 10. This CDR3 spans 16 amino acids. Germline V gene data show CDR1 as SGHNT and CDR2 as YYREEE (reference sequence). For the CDR3, the DNA is TGTGCCAGCAGCTCACTAGCGGGAAGTACTGGGAATGAGCAGTTCTTC. Translated, it gives CASSSLAGSTGNEQFF.

The chain uses TRBV28 and TRBJ1-2; D unresolved. This CDR3 comprises 14 residues. Germline V gene data show CDR1 as MDHEN and CDR2 as SYDVKM. V was clipped by 6 bases and J by 0 bases, with 11 bases between them. This CDR3 is CASSNSLSNYGYTF. Here the CDR3 DNA reads TGTGCCAGCAGCAACAGCCTTTCTAACTATGGCTACACCTTC.

The V call is TRBV9, the J call TRBJ2-1; D is perhaps TRBD1 (6 bases). The germline CDR1 and CDR2 sequences are SGDLS and YYNGEE. With 0 bases removed from V and 3 bases from J, the gap between germline ends came to 16 bases. This CDR3 is 17 amino acids long. The CDR3 reads CASSVVPGAGNYNEQFF. The CDR3 region has the DNA TGTGCCAGCAGCGTAGTTCCAGGGGCTGGTAACTACAATGAGCAGTTCTTC. The whole variable domain, remainder taken from reference TRBV9 and TRBJ2-1, is DSGVTQTPKHLITATGQRVTLRCSPRSGDLSVYWYQQSLDQGLQFLIQYYNGEERAKGNILERFSAQQFPDLHSELNLSSLELGDSALYFCASSVVPGAGNYNEQFFGPGTRLTVL.

The V call is TRBV4-2, the J call TRBJ2-3, with 12 bases matching TRBD1. V was clipped by 4 bases and J by 6 bases; unmatched bases: 11. Germline CDR1 reads LGHNA; CDR2 reads YNFKEQ. The CDR3 is 17 residues long. CDR3 DNA sequence: TGTGCCAGCAGCCGGATTGTGGGACAGGGGGCAACGGATACGCAGTATTTT. Translated: CASSRIVGQGATDTQYF.

This rearrangement joins TRBV7-6 to TRBJ2-7, with D tentatively TRBD2 (6 bases). In germline, CDR1 is SGHVS, CDR2 FNYEAQ. Trimming took 5 bases from V and 0 from J, leaving 20 bases between them. The CDR3 covers 17 residues. The DNA for the CDR3 is TGTGCCAGCAGCCCCGAAGGGACTGCAACGAGCTCCTACGAGCAGTACTTC. Translation: CASSPEGTATSSYEQYF.

This rearrangement joins TRBV11-1 to TRBJ2-6; 8 bases map to TRBD2. V was pared by 1 base and J by 0 bases, with 8 bases of the junction left unmatched. Per germline, CDR1 SGHAT and CDR2 FQDESV (reference sequence). The CDR3 contains 19 residues. CDR3 amino acids: CASSLEPSGPGSGANVLTF. The CDR3 DNA reads TGTGCCAGCAGCTTAGAGCCTAGCGGGCCCGGCTCTGGGGCCAACGTCCTGACTTTC.

This chain connects TRBV7-2 to TRBJ2-7; weak D call: TRBD2 (6 bases). Germline assignment: CDR1 SGHTA and CDR2 FQGNSA. The CDR3 is made up of 18 amino acids. The V gene lost 1 base and the J gene lost 0 bases, with 19 bases spanning the gap. This CDR3 is CASSLVFGRGANSYEQYF. The CDR3 nucleotides read TGTGCCAGCAGCTTAGTATTCGGGAGAGGAGCAAACTCCTACGAGCAGTACTTC.

CDR3 sequence reads: CASSPLVSEAFF. DNA for the CDR3: TGTGCCAGCAGTCCCCTCGTTAGTGAAGCTTTCTTT. The V and J genes are TRBV28 and TRBJ1-1, with D unresolved. CDR3 length equals 12 residues. CDR1 and CDR2 from the germline V gene are MDHEN and SYDVKM. Trimming removed 5 bases at V and 7 bases at J, with 11 bases between.

The chain links TRBV5-4 to TRBJ1-2; no clear D. The CDR3 spans 14 residues. Trimming pared 4 bases from V and 1 base from J, leaving 11 bases between. Germline CDR1 is SGHNT and CDR2 is YYREEE (reference sequence). The CDR3 sequence is CASSGSAGNYGYTF. CDR3 in DNA: TGTGCCAGCAGCGGGTCTGCGGGTAACTATGGCTACACCTTC.

The V and J genes are TRBV4-3 and TRBJ2-4; 8 positions match TRBD1. The ends lost 5 bases at V and 0 bases at J; junction bases unmatched: 6. The CDR3 loop spans 16 amino acids. CDR1 and CDR2 (germline): LGHNA, YSLEER. The CDR3 loop reads CASSSLTGEAKNIQYF. CDR3 DNA sequence: TGCGCCAGCAGCTCGTTGACAGGGGAAGCCAAAAACATTCAGTACTTC.